One sample yielded the 24 T cell receptor beta chains listed below, sequenced in a study of T cell responses to AZD1222 COVID-19 vaccine. The repertoire was sequenced with immunoSEQ multiplex PCR; TCRdb's copy has only in-frame clones and lacks some. The sample includes almost 80,000 clones, roughly 90% of them seen just once. This specimen consisted of peripheral blood, obtained on day 0 of AZD1222 vaccination. The origin of the receptors is an adult in good health.

The chain is built from TRBV27 and TRBJ1-2, with 7 bases aligning to TRBD1. With 11 bases clipped from V and 4 bases from J, the junction kept 4 bases outside the gene matches. The V gene's germline CDR1 is MNHEY and CDR2 SMNVEV (reference sequence). The CDR3 is 11 residues long. The CDR3 loop reads CAEGQAYGYTF. CDR3 nucleotides: TGTGCCGAAGGACAGGCCTATGGCTACACCTTC.

V usage is TRBV20-1 and J usage is TRBJ2-3; perhaps TRBD1 as D (6 bases). Trimming took 3 bases from V and 6 from J, leaving 13 bases between them. This CDR3 has 13 amino acids. Germline loops: CDR1 DFQATT, CDR2 SNEGSKA (reference sequence). The CDR3 reads CSASRPTGDTQYF. CDR3 nucleotide sequence: TGCAGTGCTAGTAGGCCCACAGGGGATACGCAGTATTTT.

In this sample, this clone turned up once. J is TRBJ2-5 and V is TRBV27; 9 bases are a match to TRBD2. Germline loops: CDR1 MNHEY, CDR2 SMNVEV (reference sequence). Trimming cost V 5 bases and J 9 bases; bases outside gene matches: 7. The CDR3 has 13 residues. The chain's CDR3 is CASSIAGEWAQYF. CDR3 DNA sequence: TGTGCCAGCAGTATAGCGGGAGAGTGGGCCCAGTACTTC.

This rearrangement joins TRBV5-4 to TRBJ1-1; perhaps TRBD1 as D (6 bases). The length of the CDR3 is 14 residues. The V end lost 0 bases, the J end lost 3 bases, and 9 bases lay between the germline ends. The germline V gene encodes CDR1 SGHNT and CDR2 YYREEE (reference sequence). CDR3 in DNA: TGTGCCAGCAGCTTGGGACAGGACTACACTGAAGCTTTCTTT. It specifies CASSLGQDYTEAFF.

The chain has TRBV7-2 and TRBJ1-2, with 8 bases aligning to TRBD1. This CDR3 is built from 13 residues. Per germline, CDR1 SGHTA and CDR2 FQGNSA. V gave up 5 bases and J gave up 7 bases; unmatched junction bases: 6. The chain's CDR3 is CASSLDRVGGYTF. The CDR3 DNA follows: TGTGCCAGCAGCCTGGACAGGGTCGGTGGCTACACCTTC.

The V gene is TRBV7-9, the J gene TRBJ2-3; 9 positions match TRBD2. Germline trimming cut 4 bases from V and 5 bases from J; bases unmatched to any gene: 10. Germline V CDR1 and CDR2: SEHNR, FQNEAQ (reference sequence). The CDR3 contains 16 residues. The CDR3 is CASSSSAGGPVDTQYF. Written as DNA, the CDR3 is TGTGCCAGCAGCTCATCCGCGGGAGGGCCTGTAGATACGCAGTATTTT.

This clone was detected only once. The DNA of the CDR3 is TGTGCCAGTAGTAGTCAGGGGGCGGGGAACACTGAAGCTTTCTTT. It encodes CASSSQGAGNTEAFF. This chain links TRBV19 with TRBJ1-1, with TRBD1 matching over 8 bases. Trimming removed 4 bases from V and 1 base from J; junction bases left unmatched: 5. The CDR3 spans 15 residues. The germline CDR1 and CDR2 sequences are LNHDA and SQIVND (reference sequence).

This clone has a handful of counts. This sequence joins TRBV12-3 or TRBV12-4 and TRBJ1-2, with D perhaps TRBD1 (5 bases). This CDR3 spans 13 amino acids. Trimming took off 7 bases at V and 6 bases at J, with 15 bases between the two ends. CDR3 in DNA: TGTGCCAGCACCGGCCCGGGGGGGGATGGCTACACCTTC. Its protein product is CASTGPGGDGYTF.

The chain is built from TRBV7-2 and TRBJ2-1; 7 nucleotides line up with TRBD2. Unmatched junction bases numbered 18, after V lost 5 bases and J lost 11 bases. The CDR3 is 16 amino acids. The V gene's germline CDR1 is SGHTA and CDR2 FQGNSA. The CDR3 loop reads CASSLLGDYRDSKQFF. For the CDR3, the DNA is TGTGCCAGCAGCCTACTGGGGGACTACCGGGACTCGAAGCAGTTCTTC.

The chain combines TRBV29-1 with TRBJ2-5; 7 bases fit TRBD2. With 5 bases clipped from V and 5 bases from J, the junction kept 8 bases outside the gene matches. The germline gives CDR1 SQVTM, CDR2 ANQGSEA. The CDR3 runs to 13 residues. CDR3 sequence: CSVLQRDRETQYF. The CDR3 DNA reads as TGCAGCGTTCTGCAGCGGGATCGGGAGACCCAGTACTTC.

V gene TRBV7-2 combines with J gene TRBJ2-1; TRBD1 aligns across 9 bases. The germline CDR1 and CDR2 sequences are SGHTA and FQGNSA. The CDR3 length is 14 residues. V shed 6 bases, J shed 5 bases, and the junction held 5 bases outside the gene matches. The CDR3 coding sequence is TGTGCCAGCAGTCTCTGGACAGGGGACAATGAGCAGTTCTTC. Its translation: CASSLWTGDNEQFF.

The gene calls are TRBV15 and TRBJ1-1, with a tentative D call TRBD1 (5 bases). V shed 0 bases and J shed 11 bases, with 19 bases lying between them. In germline, CDR1 is LNHNV, CDR2 YYDKDF (reference sequence). The length of the CDR3 is 15 residues. The CDR3 DNA reads TGTGCCACCAGCAGAGATGGTCAACAGGTAGGCGAGGCTTTCTTT. Translation gives CATSRDGQQVGEAFF.

The chain is built from TRBV6-5 and TRBJ2-2, with TRBD2 matching over 9 bases. Germline V CDR1 and CDR2: MNHEY, SVGAGI. The CDR3 has 14 residues. With 6 bases clipped from V and 7 bases from J, the junction kept 6 bases outside the gene matches. The CDR3: CASRGAGGIGELFF. The CDR3 DNA reads as TGTGCCAGCAGGGGAGCGGGAGGTATCGGGGAGCTGTTTTTT.

This clone was seen just once. CDR3 DNA sequence: TGTGCCAGCAGCCAGTTGTCTAGCGGGAGGTTCTACGAGCAGTACTTC. Translation: CASSQLSSGRFYEQYF. This rearrangement joins TRBV3-1 (or the pseudogene TRBV3-2) to TRBJ2-7; 11 bases map to TRBD2. This CDR3 is built from 16 residues. Germline-derived CDR1 and CDR2 are LGHDT and YNNKEL (reference sequence). With V trimmed by 3 bases and J by 3 bases, 7 bases remained unmatched.

The J gene is TRBJ2-7, the V gene TRBV11-2; 9 bases map to TRBD1. V was clipped by 4 bases and J by 4 bases; unmatched bases: 8. The CDR3 is 15 residues long. CDR1 and CDR2 (germline): SGHAT, FQNNGV. The chain's CDR3 is CASSSSQGALYEQYF. The CDR3 DNA follows: TGTGCCAGCAGCTCCTCACAGGGGGCTCTATACGAGCAGTACTTC.

This chain joins TRBV5-1 and TRBJ2-5, with D tentatively TRBD1 (6 bases). CDR1 is SGHRS and CDR2 is YFSETQ in the germline V gene. Trimming shortened V by 0 bases and J by 2 bases, and 8 bases separated the two germline ends. CDR3 length: 14 residues. The DNA for the CDR3 is TGCGCCAGCAGCTTGGTACAGGGACAAGAGACCCAGTACTTC. Encoded protein: CASSLVQGQETQYF.

The V gene is TRBV5-4, the J gene TRBJ2-1; the D gene is possibly TRBD2 (7 bases). The CDR3 sequence is 15 residues long. From germline, CDR1 is SGHNT and CDR2 YYREEE (reference sequence). Between the trimmed V and J ends, which lost 1 base and 9 bases, there was a span of 17 bases. The CDR3 bases are TGTGCCAGCAGCTTGAGGGGGGCGGGAGTAAGTGAGCAGTTCTTC. Translation: CASSLRGAGVSEQFF.

The rearrangement links TRBV5-1 to TRBJ1-4; TRBD1 is a possible D gene (6 bases). The ends were cut back, 0 bases at V and 6 bases at J, with 12 bases in the middle. This CDR3 has 15 residues. Germline CDR1 and CDR2: SGHRS and YFSETQ. The DNA of the CDR3 is TGCGCCAGCAGCTTGGATAGGGGGGAGGATGAAAAACTGTTTTTT. Translation: CASSLDRGEDEKLFF.

This clone came up once. The chain joins TRBV2 to TRBJ1-6; the D gene is possibly TRBD1 (6 bases). This CDR3 is built from 14 residues. CDR1 is SNHLY, CDR2 FYNNEI, per germline. V dropped 7 bases and J dropped 7 bases, with 14 bases sitting between them. CDR3 DNA: TGTGCCAGCAACTTTGGACAGACCAATTCACCCCTCCACTTT. This encodes CASNFGQTNSPLHF. Full variable domain (rest looked up from reference TRBV2 and TRBJ1-6): EPEVTQTPSHQVTQMGQEVILRCVPISNHLYFYWYRQILGQKVEFLVSFYNNEISEKSEIFDDQFSVERPDGSNFTLKIRSTKLEDSAMYFCASNFGQTNSPLHFGNGTRLTVT.

The V and J genes are TRBV7-9 and TRBJ1-5; D remains unclear. This CDR3 has 12 residues. Trimming cost V 6 bases and J 9 bases, with 12 bases left between them. The germline V gene encodes CDR1 SEHNR and CDR2 FQNEAQ (reference sequence). In DNA form, the CDR3 reads TGTGCCAGCAGTAATAACGTAGGGCCCCAGCATTTT. This gives the protein CASSNNVGPQHF.

The V and J genes are TRBV7-9 and TRBJ1-6; tentatively, D is TRBD1 (5 bases). Germline V lookup: CDR1 SEHNR, CDR2 FQNEAQ (reference sequence). Trimming stripped 4 bases from V and 9 bases from J, with 13 bases between. The length of the CDR3 is 14 residues. CDR3 coding DNA: TGTGCCAGCAGCTCGGGACCGCTCGGTTCACCCCTCCACTTT. This encodes CASSSGPLGSPLHF.

The chain's CDR3 is CATSDPRDRGPYEQYF. In DNA form, the CDR3 reads TGTGCCACCAGTGACCCCCGGGACAGGGGGCCCTACGAGCAGTACTTC. The rearrangement links TRBV24-1 to TRBJ2-7; 12 nucleotides line up with TRBD1. The junction had 5 bases not matched to a gene; V was cut back by 4 bases and J by 2 bases. Per the germline V gene, CDR1 is KGHDR and CDR2 is SFDVKD. CDR3 length: 16 residues.

CDR3 DNA sequence: TGTGCCAGTAGTATAGATCGTCCGGGGGAGCAGTTCTTC. This codes for CASSIDRPGEQFF. This sequence joins TRBV19 and TRBJ2-1, with a tentative D call TRBD2 (5 bases). In germline, CDR1 is LNHDA, CDR2 SQIVND (reference sequence). V was clipped by 0 bases and J by 10 bases, with 10 bases between them. The CDR3 covers 13 residues.

The rearrangement joins TRBV28 to TRBJ1-2; TRBD1 agrees at 7 bases. The J segment lost 9 bases and the V segment lost 1 base, leaving 8 bases of the junction unmatched. Germline V gene sequence: CDR1 MDHEN, CDR2 SYDVKM. This CDR3 contains 14 residues. The CDR3 DNA sequence: TGTGCCAGCAGTTTATTTGACAGGGTTATGAGCTACACCTTC. The encoded protein is CASSLFDRVMSYTF.